This T cell receptor (beta chain) is drawn from a study of human T cells and chemical hapten exposure. Study summary: Patch tests put 0.01% DPC on the upper back, and the results were checked at 6 days. Enrolled patients were predominantly female and had alopecia areata, totalis or universalis. Study findings and constraints: Expanded TCR counts at PT1 were positively correlated with the patch test score.

Time point: patch test 2, 6 weeks after DPC sensitization. Treatment given: therapeutic diphenylcyclopropenone sensitization with weekly scalp DPC. TCRdb re-derived calls from the RACE reads in MiXCR, one entry per CDR3 protein. The sample records around 80,000 distinct CDR3 sequences, less than 8% being singletons. In its sample, this clonotype was seen many times. What it recognizes is unknown. The V and J ends lost 6 bases and 2 bases, in that order; junction bases with no gene match: 6. Germline loops: CDR1 DFQATT, CDR2 SNEGSKA (reference sequence). The CDR3 spans 15 residues. This sequence joins TRBV20-1 and TRBJ2-2; TRBD2 matches 10 bases. The sequence was collected from a woman in her 30s with alopecia areata. Some clones in this sample may be carry-over from other donors' samples. The material sequenced was whole blood, taken in connection with sensitization to the hapten diphenylcyclopropenone (DPC). The CDR3 spells CSARLAGANTGELFF. The CDR3 DNA is TGCAGTGCCCGTCTAGCGGGGGCCAACACCGGGGAGCTGTTTTTT.